These 32 T cell receptor beta chains share one sample of origin, sequenced in a study of shared clonotypes between healthy human individuals. Using immunoSEQ multiplex PCR, the repertoire was profiled, and TCRdb retains in-frame clones only, with some absent. The sample yields around 2,000,000 clones, just over 90% seen once. It was CD45RO-negative cells, positively selected for CCR7, that made up naive CD8 cells, with terminally differentiated effector memory CD45RA+ cells excluded. The specimen sequenced was naive CD8+ T cells from PBMCs. These receptor sequences come from a young man in good health. Some clones in this sample may be carry-over from other donors' samples.

This rearrangement joins TRBV4-2 to TRBJ2-4; 7 bases are shared with TRBD2. V was clipped by 0 bases and J by 0 bases; unmatched bases: 8. The CDR3 covers 18 residues. From germline, CDR1 is LGHNA and CDR2 YNFKEQ. The CDR3 DNA is TGTGCCAGCAGCCAAGATCATTGGACTAGAGTAGCCAAAAACATTCAGTACTTC. Translation gives CASSQDHWTRVAKNIQYF.

This chain joins TRBV7-9 and TRBJ1-1; D gene uncertain. The germline gives CDR1 SEHNR, CDR2 FQNEAQ (reference sequence). This CDR3 region has 13 residues. Trimming shortened V by 5 bases and J by 0 bases, and 7 bases separated the two germline ends. This CDR3 reads CASSDMMNTEAFF. The CDR3 nucleotides read TGTGCCAGCAGCGACATGATGAACACTGAAGCTTTCTTT.

The rearrangement uses TRBV6-1 and TRBJ2-2, with 13 bases that match TRBD2. The V segment lost 5 bases and the J segment 6 bases; nucleotides outside the gene matches: 3. Germline assignment: CDR1 MNHNS and CDR2 SASEGT. This CDR3 has 15 residues. Here the CDR3 reads CASSQLAGGSGELFF. DNA of the CDR3: TGTGCCAGCAGTCAACTAGCGGGAGGGTCCGGGGAGCTGTTTTTT.

The chain recombines TRBV13 with TRBJ2-7; tentative D call: TRBD2 (6 bases). Germline-derived CDR1 and CDR2 are PRHDT and FYEKMQ (reference sequence). The CDR3 has 14 residues. The V gene lost 7 bases and the J gene lost 3 bases, with 16 bases spanning the gap. The CDR3 sequence: CASTEGGLGYEQYF. The CDR3 DNA is TGTGCCAGCACCGAGGGAGGTTTGGGCTACGAGCAGTACTTC.

This chain links TRBV5-1 with TRBJ2-3; no firm D call. V lost 1 base and J 0 bases, leaving 9 bases between the germline ends. Per the germline V gene, CDR1 is SGHRS and CDR2 is YFSETQ. The CDR3 consists of 15 residues. In nucleotides, the CDR3 is TGCGCCAGCAGCTTGCTGGATCATAGCACAGATACGCAGTATTTT. Its translation: CASSLLDHSTDTQYF.

This clone occurred once. The rearrangement links TRBV15 to TRBJ1-2, with D maybe TRBD1 (5 bases). Trimming shortened V by 0 bases and J by 4 bases, and 18 bases separated the two germline ends. CDR3 length equals 17 residues. Germline CDR1 is LNHNV and CDR2 is YYDKDF (reference sequence). CDR3 sequence: CATSRDRGYDPPYGYTF. DNA of the CDR3: TGTGCCACCAGCAGAGATAGGGGCTACGACCCACCCTATGGCTACACCTTC.

V is TRBV11-2 and J is TRBJ2-6, with D maybe TRBD1 (6 bases). This CDR3 region has 16 residues. CDR1 SGHAT and CDR2 FQNNGV come from the germline V gene. With 3 bases removed from V and 4 bases from J, the gap between germline ends came to 13 bases. CDR3 sequence: CASSFLGAVGANVLTF. The CDR3 bases are TGTGCCAGCAGCTTCCTGGGGGCGGTCGGGGCCAACGTCCTGACTTTC.

The rearrangement joins TRBV29-1 to TRBJ2-2; no clear D. CDR3 size: 11 residues. From germline, CDR1 is SQVTM and CDR2 ANQGSEA. V lost 3 bases and J 7 bases, leaving 6 bases between the germline ends. The CDR3, as DNA: TGCAGCGTTGAGTGGATCGGGGAGCTGTTTTTT. Amino acid sequence: CSVEWIGELFF.

The genes are TRBV19 and TRBJ2-1, with 12 bases lining up with TRBD2. Trimming cost V 2 bases and J 8 bases; bases outside gene matches: 10. There are 17 residues in the CDR3. The V gene's germline CDR1 is LNHDA and CDR2 SQIVND (reference sequence). The CDR3 loop reads CASSISPSGRAQDEQFF. CDR3 in DNA: TGTGCCAGTAGTATATCCCCTAGCGGGAGGGCCCAGGATGAGCAGTTCTTC.

The chain links TRBV11-1 to TRBJ2-7, with 7 bases lining up with TRBD1. Trimming cost V 6 bases and J 1 base; bases outside gene matches: 12. Per germline, CDR1 SGHAT and CDR2 FQDESV (reference sequence). CDR3 length: 16 amino acids. This CDR3 is CASSPMGQLPSYEQYF. CDR3 sequence (DNA): TGTGCCAGCAGTCCGATGGGACAGTTACCTTCCTACGAGCAGTACTTC.

This chain uses TRBV28 with TRBJ2-1, with 8 bases identical to TRBD2. This CDR3 region has 17 residues. Unmatched junction bases numbered 11, after V lost 3 bases and J lost 4 bases. Germline values: CDR1 MDHEN, CDR2 SYDVKM. Here the CDR3 reads CASSFPPRREEYNEQFF. CDR3 in DNA: TGTGCCAGCAGTTTCCCGCCCAGGCGGGAGGAATACAATGAGCAGTTCTTC.

The V gene is TRBV30, the J gene TRBJ2-5; 10 nucleotides line up with TRBD2. Germline V gene sequence: CDR1 GTSNPN, CDR2 SVGIG (reference sequence). Germline trimming cut 1 base from V and 5 bases from J; bases unmatched to any gene: 7. The CDR3 spans 15 residues. The CDR3 loop reads CAWSETSGWGETQYF. The CDR3 nucleotides read TGTGCCTGGAGTGAGACTAGCGGGTGGGGGGAGACCCAGTACTTC.

This clone has just one count. The chain employs TRBV10-3 and TRBJ2-7; possibly TRBD1 for D (5 bases). CDR3 size: 12 residues. The V and J ends lost 9 bases and 2 bases respectively, with 11 bases between them. CDR1 is ENHRY, CDR2 SYGVKD, per germline. This chain's CDR3 is CAISGNTYEQYF. CDR3 sequence (DNA): TGTGCCATTTCAGGGAATACCTACGAGCAGTACTTC.

As to this clone: The same CDR3 is also encoded by other DNA sequences in this sample. The V call is TRBV27, the J call TRBJ1-5; possibly TRBD1 for D (5 bases). The CDR3 has 15 residues. Germline CDR1 MNHEY, CDR2 SMNVEV (reference sequence). The germline V and J ends were trimmed by 3 bases and 1 base, with 10 bases remaining between them. Here the CDR3 reads CASSLGPGSNQPQHF. CDR3 bases: TGTGCCAGCAGTTTGGGGCCCGGGAGCAATCAGCCCCAGCATTTT.

The V call is TRBV11-2, the J call TRBJ2-2, with D perhaps matching TRBD2 (6 bases). V lost 6 bases, J lost 1 base, and 15 bases lay in between. The CDR3 has 16 residues. The V gene's germline CDR1 is SGHAT and CDR2 FQNNGV. CDR3 coding DNA: TGTGCCAGCAGATCTCGGGACTCTCAGAACACCGGGGAGCTGTTTTTT. Encoded protein: CASRSRDSQNTGELFF. The full variable domain, with the rest looked up from reference TRBV11-2 and TRBJ2-2, is EAGVAQSPRYKIIEKRQSVAFWCNPISGHATLYWYQQILGQGPKLLIQFQNNGVVDDSQLPKDRFSAERLKGVDSTLKIQPAKLEDSAVYLCASRSRDSQNTGELFFGEGSRLTVL.

V and J are TRBV29-1 and TRBJ2-7, with 7 bases aligning to TRBD2. This CDR3 has 14 amino acids. Germline V CDR1 and CDR2: SQVTM, ANQGSEA. With 1 base clipped from V and 0 bases from J, the junction kept 3 bases outside the gene matches. The DNA of the CDR3 is TGCAGCGTTGAAGTGGGGGGGACCTCCTACGAGCAGTACTTC. It is translated as CSVEVGGTSYEQYF.

As concerns this clone: At one boundary the junction diverges from the germline segment, which might be a read error. The chain links TRBV4-1 to TRBJ1-1; perhaps TRBD1 as D (5 bases). Per the germline V gene, CDR1 is MGHRA and CDR2 is YSYEKL. This CDR3 is built from 16 residues. The CDR3 sequence: CTSRREPGSLATEAFF. The CDR3 nucleotides read TGCACCAGCAGGCGAGAACCAGGGTCTCTTGCCACTGAAGCTTTCTTT.

The chain employs TRBV28 and TRBJ1-1; 7 positions match TRBD1. CDR1 is MDHEN and CDR2 is SYDVKM in the germline V gene. The V and J ends lost 3 bases and 2 bases, in that order; junction bases with no gene match: 9. The CDR3 length is 16 residues. This CDR3 reads CASSLSRDRTNTEAFF. In DNA form, the CDR3 reads TGTGCCAGCAGTTTGAGTCGGGACAGAACTAACACTGAAGCTTTCTTT.

This chain uses TRBV10-3 with TRBJ2-7; 10 nucleotides agree with TRBD1. The ends lost 3 bases at V and 5 bases at J; junction bases unmatched: 4. Germline V lookup: CDR1 ENHRY, CDR2 SYGVKD. The CDR3 length is 14 residues. The CDR3 reads CAISDPTGGNEQYF. CDR3 sequence (DNA): TGTGCCATCAGTGATCCGACAGGGGGCAACGAGCAGTACTTC.

This chain joins TRBV7-8 and TRBJ1-3; the D gene is possibly TRBD1 (6 bases). Trimming cost V 4 bases and J 0 bases, with 13 bases left between them. Per the germline V gene, CDR1 is SGHVS and CDR2 is FQNEAQ. CDR3 length: 16 amino acids. In DNA, the CDR3 is TGTGCCAGCAGCTCGGGGGGGGCCGGCTCTGGAAACACCATATATTTT. It is translated as CASSSGGAGSGNTIYF.

CDR3 nucleotides: TGTGCCAGTAGGTGGGGCCACATCATCAATCAGCCCCAGCATTTT. Translation gives CASRWGHIINQPQHF. The V and J genes are TRBV19 and TRBJ1-5; possibly TRBD1 for D (5 bases). From germline, CDR1 is LNHDA and CDR2 SQIVND (reference sequence). The ends were cut back, 6 bases at V and 3 bases at J, with 15 bases in the middle. The CDR3 has 15 residues.

This chain uses TRBV27 with TRBJ2-7; 11 bases are shared with TRBD2. Trimming at V came to 6 bases and at J to 1 base, leaving 8 bases not matched to a gene. CDR3 length: 16 amino acids. Per germline, CDR1 MNHEY and CDR2 SMNVEV (reference sequence). Here the CDR3 reads CASRTGTSGPSYEQYF. The CDR3 coding sequence is TGTGCCAGCAGGACCGGGACTAGCGGACCTTCCTACGAGCAGTACTTC.

J is TRBJ2-3 and V is TRBV11-2; no firm D call. Germline lookup yields CDR1 SGHAT and CDR2 FQNNGV. The CDR3 loop spans 14 amino acids. The ends were cut back, 3 bases at V and 2 bases at J, with 9 bases in the middle. Here the CDR3 reads CASSFVSVTDTQYF. The DNA of the CDR3 is TGTGCCAGCAGCTTTGTGTCAGTCACAGATACGCAGTATTTT.

The chain couples TRBV11-2 to TRBJ2-1; 14 nucleotides match TRBD2. V dropped 3 bases and J dropped 4; count of bases not matched to a gene: 2. Germline V lookup: CDR1 SGHAT, CDR2 FQNNGV. The CDR3 runs 16 residues. Here the CDR3 reads CASSLGTSGSYNEQFF. The DNA for the CDR3 is TGTGCCAGCAGCTTGGGGACTAGCGGGAGTTACAATGAGCAGTTCTTC.

The gene calls are TRBV27 and TRBJ2-5, with 7 bases identical to TRBD2. The J segment lost 2 bases and the V segment lost 2 bases, leaving 8 bases of the junction unmatched. This CDR3 spans 16 amino acids. CDR1 is MNHEY and CDR2 is SMNVEV in the germline V gene (reference sequence). Written as DNA, the CDR3 is TGTGCCAGCAGTTTAGGGCTAGCGGAAATACAAGAGACCCAGTACTTC. It codes for CASSLGLAEIQETQYF.

The rearrangement uses TRBV7-7 and TRBJ2-7; D gene unclear. V was clipped by 5 bases and J by 3 bases, with 11 bases between them. Germline V gives CDR1 SSHAT, CDR2 FNYEAQ (reference sequence). The CDR3 covers 13 residues. The CDR3 sequence is CASSPSPFYEQYF. In DNA form, the CDR3 reads TGTGCCAGCAGCCCGTCTCCTTTCTACGAGCAGTACTTC.

The genes are TRBV9 and TRBJ1-1; D call uncertain. This CDR3 has 12 residues. From germline, CDR1 is SGDLS and CDR2 YYNGEE. V lost 1 base, J lost 7 bases, and 8 bases lay in between. CDR3 nucleotides: TGTGCCAGCAGCGTATGGAGCGGTGAAGCTTTCTTT. It specifies CASSVWSGEAFF.

This clone was observed a single time. This chain joins TRBV9 and TRBJ2-1; TRBD1 agrees at 11 bases. V dropped 3 bases and J dropped 9; count of bases not matched to a gene: 11. Germline CDR1 reads SGDLS; CDR2 reads YYNGEE. The CDR3 spans 16 residues. DNA of the CDR3: TGTGCCAGCAGCGCGCTGGGACAGGGGGGTAGGAGTGAGCAGTTCTTC. It translates to CASSALGQGGRSEQFF.

This rearrangement joins TRBV4-1 to TRBJ1-1; 9 bases are a match to TRBD1. V lost 4 bases to trimming and J lost 3 bases; unmatched junction nucleotides: 3. Germline V gene data show CDR1 as MGHRA and CDR2 as YSYEKL. This CDR3 contains 14 residues. The CDR3 sequence: CASSRQGGYTEAFF. The DNA for the CDR3 is TGCGCCAGCAGCCGACAGGGGGGGTACACTGAAGCTTTCTTT.

CDR3 nucleotide sequence: TGTGCCAGCAGAAGGGGGGCTGTAGCTAGCGGGAGCCACGAGCAGTACTTC. Residues: CASRRGAVASGSHEQYF. J is TRBJ2-7 and V is TRBV2; 10 bases map to TRBD2. This CDR3 comprises 17 residues. CDR1 and CDR2 from the germline V gene are SNHLY and FYNNEI. V lost 6 bases, J lost 5 bases, and 16 bases stayed unmatched.

On this clone: This sample also contains other DNA sequences that code for the same CDR3. In nucleotides, the CDR3 is TGTGCCAGCAGTTTACGCCTAGCGGGAGGGGCCTACGAGCAGTACTTC. It yields the protein CASSLRLAGGAYEQYF. V and J are TRBV27 and TRBJ2-7; 12 positions match TRBD2. The ends lost 2 bases at V and 2 bases at J; junction bases unmatched: 4. The CDR3 runs to 16 residues. The germline gives CDR1 MNHEY, CDR2 SMNVEV (reference sequence).

This clone was seen a few times. The chain employs TRBV7-9 and TRBJ1-1; D call uncertain. The germline V gene encodes CDR1 SEHNR and CDR2 FQNEAQ (reference sequence). This CDR3 has 13 residues. V lost 5 bases, J lost 0 bases, and 7 bases lay in between. The CDR3 coding sequence is TGTGCCAGCAGCCCAGGCATGAACACTGAAGCTTTCTTT. It translates to CASSPGMNTEAFF.